A single sample is the source of the 24 T cell receptor beta chains below, sequenced in a study of T cells in Graves' hyperthyroidism and ophthalmopathy. From RNA transcripts, TCR beta CDR3 regions were amplified. Carried out on the TCR CDR3, a first-round RT-PCR used the HTBI primer set. In TCRdb, the multiplex PCR reads were re-called with MiXCR into one record per CDR3 protein. The sample lists approximately 700,000 distinct CDR3 sequences, less than 45% occurring once. Sequenced material: peripheral blood or thyroid tissue (not recorded which). Receptors were obtained from an adult man with Graves' disease, either hyperthyroidism or ophthalmopathy (not recorded which).

This clonotype was picked up many times. This chain uses TRBV10-3 with TRBJ2-7; D is unclear. V dropped 4 bases and J dropped 10 bases, with 14 bases sitting between them. CDR3 length: 12 residues. The germline V gene has CDR1 ENHRY and CDR2 SYGVKD. The CDR3 reads CAISVDQNSQYF. CDR3 DNA sequence: TGTGCCATCAGTGTTGATCAGAATTCTCAGTACTTC.

In its sample, this clonotype was seen many times. The chain joins TRBV29-1 to TRBJ2-5; maybe TRBD2 (7 bases). V lost 5 bases to trimming and J lost 5 bases, with 18 bases between them. This CDR3 region has 14 residues. The germline V gene encodes CDR1 SQVTM and CDR2 ANQGSEA. CDR3 in amino acids: CSVTTSRGAETQYF. The CDR3 DNA reads TGCAGCGTTACGACTAGCAGGGGAGCGGAGACCCAGTACTTC.

V and J are TRBV12-3 or TRBV12-4 and TRBJ1-6; D uncertain. The V gene lost 6 bases and the J gene lost 8 bases, with 26 bases spanning the gap. The CDR3 loop spans 18 amino acids. The CDR3 spells CASSTPGPDAGPYSPLHF. The DNA of the CDR3 is TGTGCCAGCAGCACCCCTGGCCCGGACGCAGGTCCGTATTCACCCCTCCACTTT.

This rearrangement joins TRBV29-1 to TRBJ1-4; 8 positions agree with TRBD1. The CDR3 is 18 residues long. Looked up from germline, CDR1 is SQVTM and CDR2 is ANQGSEA. V lost 3 bases, J lost 5 bases, and 17 bases stayed unmatched. The CDR3 region has the DNA TGCAGCGTTGACCCCACAGGAGACGGGGACAGGAGGAATGAAAAACTGTTTTTT. Protein: CSVDPTGDGDRRNEKLFF. Full variable domain (remainder filled in from reference TRBV29-1 and TRBJ1-4): SAVISQKPSRDICQRGTSLTIQCQVDSQVTMMFWYRQQPGQSLTLIATANQGSEATYESGFVIDKFPISRPNLTFSTLTVSNMSPEDSSIYLCSVDPTGDGDRRNEKLFFGSGTQLSVL.

The chain is built from TRBV5-1 and TRBJ1-1; tentatively, D is TRBD1 (6 bases). The germline CDR1 and CDR2 sequences are SGHRS and YFSETQ. The V gene lost 2 bases and the J gene lost 1 base, with 12 bases spanning the gap. The CDR3 spans 15 residues. This chain's CDR3 is CASSFVGTPNTEAFF. CDR3 nucleotides: TGCGCCAGCAGCTTTGTCGGGACACCGAACACTGAAGCTTTCTTT.

This chain uses TRBV7-6 with TRBJ2-7; TRBD2 matches 7 bases. Germline V gene data show CDR1 as SGHVS and CDR2 as FNYEAQ. J lost 5 bases, V lost 5 bases, and 12 bases had no gene match. The CDR3 totals 15 residues. The CDR3 spells CASSPRLAGSDEQYF. The DNA for the CDR3 is TGTGCCAGCAGCCCGAGACTAGCCGGTAGCGACGAGCAGTACTTC.

The V gene is TRBV29-1, the J gene TRBJ2-7, with 13 nucleotides matching TRBD2. CDR3 length equals 14 residues. Germline-derived CDR1 and CDR2 are SQVTM and ANQGSEA. The CDR3 nucleotides are TGCAGTCGACTAGCGGGGGGACAGGGGTACGAGCAGTACTTC. Its protein is CSRLAGGQGYEQYF.

This clonotype has just one count. V is TRBV2 and J is TRBJ2-6; TRBD1 matches 10 bases. The CDR3 runs 14 residues. Germline CDR1 and CDR2: SNHLY and FYNNEI. V lost 6 bases, J lost 8 bases, and 4 bases stayed unmatched. CDR3 bases: TGTGCCAGCAGCGTGGGACAGGGGTCCAACGTCCTGACTTTC. This sequence encodes CASSVGQGSNVLTF.

Only a few counts were recorded for this clonotype. The rearrangement links TRBV20-1 to TRBJ2-5, with a tentative D call TRBD2 (7 bases). CDR1 DFQATT and CDR2 SNEGSKA come from the germline V gene (reference sequence). The CDR3 contains 14 residues. V lost 3 bases to trimming and J lost 5 bases, with 16 bases between them. CDR3 DNA sequence: TGCAGTGCTAGGGGGGGCGGGGGCGGGGAGACCCAGTACTTC. Translation: CSARGGGGGETQYF.

V gene TRBV7-2 combines with J gene TRBJ1-1; D call uncertain. The V gene's germline CDR1 is SGHTA and CDR2 FQGNSA. The CDR3 is made up of 14 amino acids. Deletions cut 4 bases from V and 1 base from J, with 10 bases between. This CDR3 reads CASSSQVTNTEAFF. The CDR3 DNA sequence: TGTGCCAGCAGCTCCCAAGTGACGAACACTGAAGCTTTCTTT.

The chain carries TRBV19 and TRBJ1-5; no clear D gene. Germline CDR1 is LNHDA and CDR2 is SQIVND (reference sequence). This CDR3 contains 13 residues. Trimming pared 3 bases from V and 5 bases from J, leaving 8 bases between. The CDR3 sequence is CASSISEYQPQHF. CDR3 sequence (DNA): TGTGCCAGTAGTATCTCAGAGTATCAGCCCCAGCATTTT. The whole variable domain, filled in from reference TRBV19 and TRBJ1-5, reads DGGITQSPKYLFRKEGQNVTLSCEQNLNHDAMYWYRQDPGQGLRLIYYSQIVNDFQKGDIAEGYSVSREKKESFPLTVTSAQKNPTAFYLCASSISEYQPQHFGDGTRLSIL.

This clonotype was seen many times. The rearrangement links TRBV9 to TRBJ1-2; D perhaps matches TRBD1 (5 bases). CDR3 length equals 13 residues. Per germline, CDR1 SGDLS and CDR2 YYNGEE. Between the trimmed V and J ends, which lost 1 base and 4 bases, there was a span of 8 bases. The CDR3 nucleotides read TGTGCCAGCAGCGTATTGGGACCCTATGGCTACACCTTC. Protein: CASSVLGPYGYTF.

The sample holds a few counts of this clonotype. The rearrangement links TRBV5-1 to TRBJ1-6, with D perhaps TRBD1 (5 bases). Trimming took off 0 bases at V and 5 bases at J, with 9 bases between the two ends. The germline V gene encodes CDR1 SGHRS and CDR2 YFSETQ. The CDR3 has 15 amino acids. CDR3 amino acids: CASSLVGVDNSPLHF. The CDR3 coding sequence is TGCGCCAGCAGCTTGGTGGGGGTAGATAATTCACCCCTCCACTTT.

In this sample, this clonotype turned up many times. The chain joins TRBV7-9 to TRBJ1-3; TRBD1 matches 7 bases. The CDR3 covers 14 residues. CDR1 SEHNR and CDR2 FQNEAQ come from the germline V gene (reference sequence). The trim removed 5 bases at V and 1 base at J, leaving 2 bases unmatched. CDR3 coding DNA: TGTGCCAGCAGCCCGGGACAGTCTGGAAACACCATATATTTT. Translated: CASSPGQSGNTIYF.

V and J are TRBV7-2 and TRBJ2-5; D unclear. The CDR3 length is 14 residues. Germline V gene sequence: CDR1 SGHTA, CDR2 FQGNSA. Trimming removed 5 bases at V and 2 bases at J, with 12 bases between. The CDR3 coding sequence is TGTGCCAGCAGCCTCTGGGCAATTCAAGAGACCCAGTACTTC. Translated: CASSLWAIQETQYF.

This clonotype turned up a few times. The rearrangement joins TRBV15 to TRBJ1-1; weak D call: TRBD1 (6 bases). V was shortened by 0 bases and J by 4 bases, with 18 bases between the two germline ends. The germline V gene has CDR1 LNHNV and CDR2 YYDKDF (reference sequence). This CDR3 has 17 amino acids. In nucleotides, the CDR3 is TGTGCCACCAGCAGAGATTATGGGCTGGGGGCAGGCACTGAAGCTTTCTTT. Translated, it gives CATSRDYGLGAGTEAFF.

As to this clonotype: The junction differs from germline at one of its ends, possibly a read error. V is TRBV7-9 and J is TRBJ1-1, with TRBD1 matching 8 bases. The CDR3 is made up of 15 amino acids. Germline CDR1 and CDR2: SEHNR and FQNEAQ (reference sequence). The CDR3 nucleotides read TGTGCCAGCAGCGGAACGGGACAGGCGAACCCTGAAGCTTTCTTT. Protein product: CASSGTGQANPEAFF.

Regarding this clonotype: A read error may produce the germline difference seen at one junction end. The J gene is TRBJ1-1, the V gene TRBV5-1, with 7 bases lining up with TRBD1. The CDR3 runs 13 residues. The germline V gene has CDR1 SGHRS and CDR2 YFSETQ. As DNA, the CDR3 is TGTGCCAGCAGCCAACCCGGGGACAGTGAAGCTTTCTTT. It translates to CASSQPGDSEAFF.

This chain connects TRBV15 to TRBJ2-5, with D maybe TRBD1 (6 bases). Germline V gene data show CDR1 as LNHNV and CDR2 as YYDKDF (reference sequence). The germline V and J ends were trimmed by 1 base and 2 bases, with 11 bases remaining between them. There are 15 residues in the CDR3. The CDR3 DNA reads as TGTGCCACCAGCAGAGCGGTCGGACAGCAAGAGACCCAGTACTTC. Amino acids: CATSRAVGQQETQYF.

The chain joins TRBV7-8 to TRBJ2-2; 13 nucleotides match TRBD2. J was trimmed by 6 bases and V by 3 bases; bases with no gene match: 4. The CDR3 consists of 16 residues. Germline V lookup: CDR1 SGHVS, CDR2 FQNEAQ. CDR3 DNA sequence: TGTGCCAGCAGCTTGGGACTAGCGGGATTATCCGGGGAGCTGTTTTTT. The encoded protein is CASSLGLAGLSGELFF.

This sequence joins TRBV20-1 and TRBJ2-5, with 10 positions matching TRBD2. Germline values: CDR1 DFQATT, CDR2 SNEGSKA (reference sequence). This CDR3 has 15 residues. Losses at the gene ends were 5 bases for V and 2 bases for J; bases not matched to a gene: 8. The CDR3 region is CSAGKLAGQQETQYF. The CDR3 DNA reads as TGCAGTGCTGGGAAACTAGCGGGGCAACAAGAGACCCAGTACTTC.

The CDR3 spells CASSKDRGEAFF. The CDR3 DNA is TGTGCCAGCAGCAAGGACAGGGGGGAAGCTTTCTTT. The chain recombines TRBV7-9 with TRBJ1-1; 10 bases map to TRBD1. This CDR3 is 12 amino acids long. The J segment lost 8 bases and the V segment lost 5 bases, leaving 2 bases of the junction unmatched. Germline V gene sequence: CDR1 SEHNR, CDR2 FQNEAQ (reference sequence).

This clonotype was counted at least ten times. The chain uses TRBV6-5 and TRBJ2-7, with no clear D. V was clipped by 5 bases and J by 4 bases, with 6 bases between them. CDR1 and CDR2 from the germline V gene are MNHEY and SVGAGI. The CDR3 consists of 11 residues. CDR3 bases: TGTGCCAGCAGTGACGTTTACGAGCAGTACTTC. As protein: CASSDVYEQYF.

This clonotype was seen a handful of times. As DNA, the CDR3 is TGCACCCCTGGGGGTGTTGATGAAGCTTTCTTT. The encoded protein is CTPGGVDEAFF. This chain connects TRBV20-1 to TRBJ1-1, with a tentative D call TRBD1 (5 bases). The CDR3 contains 11 residues. Per germline, CDR1 DFQATT and CDR2 SNEGSKA (reference sequence).